The rows below give T cell receptor beta chains drawn from one sample of a study of T cell repertoires in cytomegalovirus infection. One entry per CDR3 protein results from TCRdb running MiXCR on the reads. The sample shows roughly 860,000 distinct CDR3 sequences, approximately 29% of them seen only once. For these receptors, no antigen is known. The material was cultured CD8+ T cells from PBMCs, obtained from culture after CMV antigen stimulation. These receptors were obtained from a human donor in good health (CMV status not recorded). Some clones in this sample may be carry-over from other donors' samples. Each CDR3 is given with its conserved first and last residue. Fields, in order: J gene, clone size, V gene, D gene, CDR3 protein, CDR3 DNA. The D gene is left open where the match is weak. The size field is filled for only some rows; it gives once, few, many or a size class.

TRBJ2-7 | . | TRBV6-6 | TRBD1 | CASSSSGTGDSYEQYF | TGTGCCAGCAGTTCCTCCGGGACAGGGGACTCCTACGAGCAGTACTTC
TRBJ2-5 | once | TRBV7-4 | . | CASSFQGQYQETQYF | TGTGCCAGCAGCTTTCAGGGCCAGTACCAAGAGACCCAGTACTTC
TRBJ2-1 | few | TRBV5-4 | TRBD2 | CASSWGTSGVNEQFF | TGTGCCAGCAGCTGGGGGACTAGCGGGGTCAATGAGCAGTTCTTC
TRBJ1-1 | . | TRBV29-1 | TRBD1 | CSVPGQGGNTEAFF | TGCAGCGTACCTGGACAGGGAGGGAACACTGAAGCTTTCTTT
TRBJ2-5 | . | TRBV14 | . | CASSQGGVLLQETQYF | TGTGCCAGCAGCCAAGGCGGGGTACTTCTCCAAGAGACCCAGTACTTC
TRBJ1-5 | few | TRBV6-2/TRBV6-3 | . | CASSATMTSQPQHF | TGTGCCAGCAGTGCGACCATGACAAGTCAGCCCCAGCATTTT
TRBJ2-1 | . | TRBV4-3 | TRBD2 | CASSQGTGGISYNEQFF | TGCGCCAGCAGCCAAGGGACGGGGGGGATTTCCTACAATGAGCAGTTCTTC
TRBJ1-2 | few | TRBV25-1 | . | CASSGIEGRRDYGYTF | TGTGCCAGCAGTGGGATCGAAGGGAGGCGTGACTATGGCTACACCTTC
TRBJ1-5 | few | TRBV28 | . | CASSLSGQDLVQPQHF | TGTGCCAGCAGTTTATCCGGACAAGACCTAGTTCAGCCCCAGCATTTT
TRBJ2-5 | . | TRBV15 | . | CATRGLGEETQYF | TGTGCCACTCGAGGCCTCGGAGAGGAGACCCAGTACTTC
TRBJ2-3 | . | TRBV7-8 | . | CASSLDAGDTQYF | TGTGCCAGCAGCTTAGACGCGGGGGATACGCAGTATTTT
TRBJ1-1 | once | TRBV25-1 | . | CASSAREGGVMNTEAFF | TGTGCCAGCAGTGCCCGGGAGGGTGGGGTCATGAACACTGAAGCTTTCTTT
TRBJ2-2 | . | TRBV19 | . | CASSIARADTGELFF | TGTGCCAGTAGTATTGCCAGGGCCGACACCGGGGAGCTGTTTTTT
TRBJ1-2 | few | TRBV27 | TRBD1 | CANSLGQSYGYTF | TGTGCCAACAGTTTGGGACAGAGCTATGGCTACACCTTC
TRBJ2-3 | . | TRBV27 | . | CASSTRRRAGTDTQYF | TGTGCCAGCAGTACCCGACGGAGGGCAGGCACAGATACGCAGTATTTT
TRBJ2-1 | . | TRBV19 | TRBD1 | CASSIVQGASEQFF | TGTGCCAGTAGTATAGTACAGGGGGCTAGTGAGCAGTTCTTC
TRBJ1-4 | . | TRBV4-3 | . | CASSLWGTNEKLFF | TGCGCCAGCAGCCTCTGGGGGACTAATGAAAAACTGTTTTTT
TRBJ2-1 | many | TRBV12-3/TRBV12-4 | TRBD2 | CASSLGLALYNEQFF | TGTGCCAGCAGCCTGGGACTAGCTTTGTACAATGAGCAGTTCTTC
TRBJ1-2 | . | TRBV27 | TRBD1 | CASSGQGDGYTF | TGTGCCAGCAGCGGACAGGGGGACGGCTACACCTTC
TRBJ1-2 | few | TRBV13 | . | CASSTRSRPRGYGYTF | TGTGCCAGCAGCACCAGATCCCGGCCACGCGGGTATGGCTACACCTTC
TRBJ2-3 | . | TRBV6-5 | TRBD1 | CASSYTGVFSTDTQYF | TGTGCCAGCAGTTACACAGGGGTTTTTAGCACAGATACGCAGTATTTT
TRBJ1-3 | few | TRBV7-6 | . | CASSWTSKSSGNTIYF | TGTGCCAGCAGTTGGACTTCCAAGAGCTCTGGAAACACCATATATTTT
TRBJ2-1 | . | TRBV7-8 | . | CASSGGPDRNEQFF | TGTGCCAGCAGCGGAGGGCCTGATCGCAATGAGCAGTTCTTC
TRBJ1-2 | many | TRBV7-2 | . | CASSHVTAEGYTF | TGTGCCAGCAGCCACGTAACGGCCGAAGGCTACACCTTC
TRBJ2-6 | . | TRBV7-9 | . | CASSPRSISTASSGANVLTF | TGTGCCAGCAGCCCCCGATCGATAAGTACAGCGAGCTCTGGGGCCAACGTCCTGACTTTC
TRBJ2-5 | . | TRBV6-5 | TRBD1 | CASSYTGVGETQYF | TGTGCCAGCAGTTACACAGGGGTGGGAGAGACCCAGTACTTC
TRBJ2-1 | . | TRBV12-3/TRBV12-4 | TRBD2 | CASSLRLAGDDEQFF | TGTGCCAGCAGTTTAAGACTAGCGGGGGACGATGAGCAGTTCTTC
TRBJ2-1 | few | TRBV10-3 | . | CAISESGGDPYNEQFF | TGTGCCATCAGTGAGTCCGGCGGTGACCCCTACAATGAGCAGTTCTTC
TRBJ2-1 | few | TRBV5-1 | TRBD1 | CASSLRDREGEQFF | TGCGCCAGCAGCCTCCGGGACAGGGAAGGTGAGCAGTTCTTC
TRBJ1-2 | . | TRBV6-2/TRBV6-3 | . | CASSLSLRASIYGYTF | TGTGCCAGCAGTTTGTCTCTCAGGGCTTCAATCTATGGCTACACCTTC
TRBJ2-1 | . | TRBV7-6 | TRBD1 | CASRKGSGDRLDNEQFF | TGTGCCAGCAGGAAAGGGTCAGGGGACAGACTCGACAATGAGCAGTTCTTC
TRBJ1-4 | . | TRBV6-6 | . | CASSYGGAEKLFF | TGTGCCAGCAGTTACGGTGGGGCTGAAAAACTGTTTTTT
TRBJ1-4 | . | TRBV5-1 | TRBD1 | CASSTTGIATNEKLFF | TGCGCCAGCAGCACGACAGGGATTGCAACTAATGAAAAACTGTTTTTT
TRBJ2-3 | once | TRBV4-3 | TRBD2 | CASSQDGAGGSTDTQYF | TGCGCCAGCAGCCAAGATGGGGCGGGGGGGAGCACAGATACGCAGTATTTT
TRBJ1-6 | . | TRBV7-9 | . | CASTLSDPLGANSPLHF | TGTGCCAGCACTCTCTCGGACCCCTTAGGGGCTAATTCACCCCTCCACTTT
TRBJ2-3 | few | TRBV27 | . | CASSGGATDTQYF | TGTGCCAGCAGTGGGGGGGCCACAGATACGCAGTATTTT
TRBJ2-7 | once | TRBV14 | TRBD1 | CASSQGPGTGSSYEQYF | TGTGCCAGCAGCCAAGGCCCGGGGACAGGATCATCCTACGAGCAGTACTTC
TRBJ1-4 | . | TRBV7-9 | . | CASSLVWTTTNEKLFF | TGTGCCAGCAGCTTAGTGTGGACCACAACTAATGAAAAACTGTTTTTT
TRBJ2-1 | few | TRBV5-6 | . | CASMGMDEQFF | TGTGCCAGCATGGGTATGGATGAGCAGTTCTTC
TRBJ1-1 | . | TRBV5-1 | TRBD1 | CASSLRDSMNTEAFF | TGCGCCAGCAGCCTCCGGGACAGCATGAACACTGAAGCTTTCTTT
TRBJ1-6 | . | TRBV5-6 | . | CASSLDTGTRNSPLHF | TGTGCCAGCAGCCTGGACACCGGGACCCGGAATTCACCCCTCCACTTT
TRBJ1-2 | . | TRBV7-6 | . | CASSLGGAGYTF | TGTGCCAGCAGCTTAGGGGGGGCCGGCTACACCTTC
TRBJ1-1 | few | TRBV6-2/TRBV6-3 | . | CASSYWIGGNTEAFF | TGTGCCAGCAGTTACTGGATAGGGGGGAACACTGAAGCTTTCTTT
TRBJ2-1 | many | TRBV6-6 | TRBD1 | CASSPGTGGYNEQFF | TGTGCCAGCAGTCCCGGGACAGGGGGCTACAATGAGCAGTTCTTC
TRBJ2-1 | once | TRBV7-9 | . | CASSLVDVSNEQFF | TGTGCCAGCAGCTTGGTCGACGTGAGCAATGAGCAGTTCTTC
TRBJ1-1 | . | TRBV9 | . | CASSVEDSTNTEAFF | TGTGCCAGCAGCGTAGAAGACAGCACGAACACTGAAGCTTTCTTT
TRBJ1-1 | few | TRBV4-1 | . | CASSQDPRVNTEAFF | TGCGCCAGCAGCCAAGATCCCAGGGTGAACACTGAAGCTTTCTTT
TRBJ1-1 | few | TRBV12-3/TRBV12-4 | TRBD1 | CASSSPTHPTGVGEAFF | TGTGCCAGCAGTTCACCCACTCACCCCACAGGGGTCGGCGAAGCTTTCTTT
TRBJ1-2 | . | TRBV5-5 | . | CASSLASGGYTF | TGTGCCAGCAGCTTGGCATCGGGAGGCTACACCTTC
TRBJ1-1 | . | TRBV6-6 | . | CASTPGGSQGRKTEAFF | TGTGCCAGCACCCCCGGGGGGTCCCAAGGACGAAAGACTGAAGCTTTCTTT
TRBJ1-5 | few | TRBV6-2/TRBV6-3 | . | CASSFLRDSNQPQHF | TGTGCCAGCAGTTTCCTCCGGGACAGCAATCAGCCCCAGCATTTT
TRBJ2-1 | once | TRBV5-4 | . | CASRRDRTEFF | TGTGCCAGCAGGCGAGACAGGACGGAGTTCTTC
TRBJ1-1 | . | TRBV24-1 | . | CATSDAVGTEAFF | TGTGCCACCAGCGACGCTGTTGGGACTGAAGCTTTCTTT
TRBJ2-1 | . | TRBV7-3 | TRBD2 | CASSLEAGEYNEQFF | TGTGCCAGCAGCTTAGAAGCGGGAGAGTACAATGAGCAGTTCTTC
TRBJ2-1 | . | TRBV7-9 | . | CASSLSWQFF | TGTGCCAGCAGCTTAAGTTGGCAGTTCTTC